One sample yielded the 21 T cell receptor beta chains listed below, sequenced in a study of blood T cell repertoires in COVID-19. TCRdb's table, derived via immunoSEQ multiplex PCR, lists solely in-frame clones and lacks some. The sample holds 210,000 or so clones, 88% seen once. Sequenced material: peripheral blood. The source is a woman aged 55-75 years with acute or convalescent COVID-19.

The chain uses TRBV4-2 and TRBJ2-1; TRBD2 agrees at 9 bases. The germline V gene has CDR1 LGHNA and CDR2 YNFKEQ. J was trimmed by 6 bases and V by 3 bases; bases with no gene match: 3. The CDR3 contains 14 residues. CDR3: CASSHRLAVNEQFF. The CDR3 region has the DNA TGTGCCAGCAGCCACCGACTAGCGGTCAATGAGCAGTTCTTC.

The CDR3 bases are TGTGCCAGCAGCGTCAGGGGCGAAAAACTGTTTTTT. This encodes CASSVRGEKLFF. The genes are TRBV7-8 and TRBJ1-4; possible D gene TRBD1, 6 bases. The CDR3 runs 12 residues. V lost 5 bases, J lost 8 bases, and 9 bases lay in between. Looked up from germline, CDR1 is SGHVS and CDR2 is FQNEAQ.

The rearrangement uses TRBV9 and TRBJ2-2, with 9 bases identical to TRBD1. Trimming cost V 3 bases and J 5 bases; bases outside gene matches: 8. Germline CDR1 reads SGDLS; CDR2 reads YYNGEE. The CDR3 loop spans 16 amino acids. The CDR3 reads CASSAGQGWGTGELFF. The CDR3 coding sequence is TGTGCCAGCAGCGCCGGACAGGGGTGGGGGACCGGGGAGCTGTTTTTT.

The chain uses TRBV29-1 and TRBJ2-3; 12 nucleotides match TRBD2. J gave up 2 bases and V 5 bases, and 8 bases lay outside the gene matches. Germline V gene sequence: CDR1 SQVTM, CDR2 ANQGSEA. This CDR3 has 16 residues. CDR3 loop: CSVRPSGREYTDTQYF. The CDR3 nucleotides read TGCAGCGTTCGCCCTAGCGGGAGGGAGTACACAGATACGCAGTATTTT.

This chain links TRBV3-1 (or the pseudogene TRBV3-2) with TRBJ2-1, with a weak D call TRBD1 (6 bases). The CDR3 has 12 residues. CDR1 LGHDT and CDR2 YNNKEL come from the germline V gene (reference sequence). V was cut by 1 base and J by 16 bases, with 14 bases left in between. CDR3 in DNA: TGTGCCAGCAGCCAAGTAGGTACAGGGCAATTCTTC. Protein sequence: CASSQVGTGQFF.

This clone was seen at least ten times. The chain is built from TRBV29-1 and TRBJ1-2; D is possibly TRBD1 (5 bases). Trimming removed 4 bases at V and 2 bases at J, with 11 bases between. The CDR3 is made up of 13 amino acids. Germline-derived CDR1 and CDR2 are SQVTM and ANQGSEA. The CDR3 here is CSVAATANYGYTF. The CDR3 DNA is TGCAGCGTTGCAGCGACAGCCAACTATGGCTACACCTTC. Full variable domain (outside the CDR3, taken from reference TRBV29-1 and TRBJ1-2): SAVISQKPSRDICQRGTSLTIQCQVDSQVTMMFWYRQQPGQSLTLIATANQGSEATYESGFVIDKFPISRPNLTFSTLTVSNMSPEDSSIYLCSVAATANYGYTFGSGTRLTVV.

This chain links TRBV5-6 with TRBJ1-1, with 9 bases lining up with TRBD1. The CDR3 contains 15 residues. V was clipped by 3 bases and J by 4 bases; unmatched bases: 7. Germline-derived CDR1 and CDR2 are SGHDT and YYEEEE. In nucleotides, the CDR3 is TGTGCCAGCAGCTGGGGGACAGGGTGGGTCACTGAAGCTTTCTTT. Its translation is CASSWGTGWVTEAFF.

The V and J genes are TRBV27 and TRBJ2-2; 8 positions agree with TRBD1. The CDR3 contains 14 residues. CDR1 MNHEY and CDR2 SMNVEV come from the germline V gene (reference sequence). The trim removed 6 bases at V and 5 bases at J, leaving 5 bases unmatched. CDR3: CASSSWTGTGELFF. CDR3 nucleotide sequence: TGTGCCAGCAGCTCCTGGACAGGGACCGGGGAGCTGTTTTTT.

The V and J genes are TRBV10-3 and TRBJ1-2, with no clear D. The V gene's germline CDR1 is ENHRY and CDR2 SYGVKD. The ends were cut back, 0 bases at V and 1 base at J, with 15 bases in the middle. The CDR3 length is 17 residues. The CDR3 DNA sequence: TGTGCCATCAGTGAGTCGCTTATACGGGGTAGTAACTATGGCTACACCTTC. Protein sequence: CAISESLIRGSNYGYTF.

This rearrangement joins TRBV2 to TRBJ1-5; D remains unclear. Germline CDR1 is SNHLY and CDR2 is FYNNEI. V was clipped by 4 bases and J by 7 bases, with 14 bases between them. The CDR3 length is 14 residues. CDR3 sequence (DNA): TGTGCCAGCAGTGTTTTGGCCCACCCCCAGCCCCAGCATTTT. It yields the protein CASSVLAHPQPQHF.

The V and J genes are TRBV28 and TRBJ1-1; the match to TRBD1 covers 10 bases. The CDR3 totals 14 residues. Germline V gives CDR1 MDHEN, CDR2 SYDVKM. Trimming took 5 bases from V and 6 from J; bases not matched to a gene: 6. This chain's CDR3 is CASSLGQGFSEAFF. CDR3 in DNA: TGTGCCAGCAGTCTGGGACAGGGGTTCTCTGAAGCTTTCTTT.

CDR3 bases: TGTGCCAGCAGCTTAAGGGGGGGAGCGGAGGAGTGGTCACCCCTCCACTTT. Its protein product is CASSLRGGAEEWSPLHF. V is TRBV5-4 and J is TRBJ1-6; a weak D match, TRBD1 (6 bases). The CDR3 totals 17 residues. Trimming took off 2 bases at V and 10 bases at J, with 22 bases between the two ends. Germline V gene lookup returns CDR1 SGHNT and CDR2 YYREEE (reference sequence). The full variable domain, completed using reference TRBV5-4 and TRBJ1-6, is ETGVTQSPTHLIKTRGQQVTLRCSSQSGHNTVSWYQQALGQGPQFIFQYYREEENGRGNFPPRFSGLQFPNYSSELNVNALELDDSALYLCASSLRGGAEEWSPLHFGNGTRLTVT.

The chain combines TRBV6-5 with TRBJ1-2; TRBD1 matches 7 bases. Germline loops: CDR1 MNHEY, CDR2 SVGAGI. J gave up 6 bases and V 7 bases, and 11 bases lay outside the gene matches. The CDR3 has 14 amino acids. CDR3 nucleotides: TGTGCCAGCATTCCAGGGGGAAGTAGTAATGGCTACACCTTC. As protein: CASIPGGSSNGYTF.

The chain uses TRBV18 and TRBJ1-2, with TRBD1 as a possible D gene (6 bases). There are 13 residues in the CDR3. Trimming pared 4 bases from V and 4 bases from J, leaving 10 bases between. Germline CDR1 and CDR2: KGHSH and LQKENI. This CDR3 is CASSLDRVYGYTF. CDR3 DNA: TGTGCCAGCTCACTGGACAGAGTCTATGGCTACACCTTC.

This sequence joins TRBV5-1 and TRBJ2-2, with 7 bases lining up with TRBD1. The J segment lost 1 base and the V segment lost 0 bases, leaving 3 bases of the junction unmatched. Germline V gene data show CDR1 as SGHRS and CDR2 as YFSETQ. This CDR3 is 16 amino acids long. CDR3 residues: CASSLEPGGNTGELFF. DNA for the CDR3: TGCGCCAGCAGCTTGGAGCCAGGGGGGAACACCGGGGAGCTGTTTTTT.

The rearrangement uses TRBV19 and TRBJ1-2; TRBD1 agrees at 7 bases. V lost 5 bases and J lost 2; bases outside the gene matches: 5. The CDR3 covers 14 residues. The V gene's germline CDR1 is LNHDA and CDR2 SQIVND (reference sequence). CDR3 sequence: CASSSGTANYGYTF. Here the CDR3 DNA reads TGTGCCAGTAGTTCCGGGACAGCAAACTATGGCTACACCTTC.

The J gene is TRBJ2-5, the V gene TRBV6-5; possible D gene TRBD1, 8 bases. CDR1 is MNHEY, CDR2 SVGAGI, per germline. The V end was cut by 7 bases, the J end by 1 base, with 16 bases between. CDR3 length equals 15 residues. CDR3 in DNA: TGTGCCAGCATATCAGGGGGCGGGGGCCAAGAGACCCAGTACTTC. Its protein product is CASISGGGGQETQYF.

The genes are TRBV12-3 or TRBV12-4 and TRBJ2-3, with TRBD1 as a possible D gene (6 bases). Between the trimmed V and J ends, which lost 5 bases and 9 bases, there was a span of 12 bases. The CDR3 sequence is 12 residues long. The CDR3 DNA follows: TGTGCCAGCAGTGGACAGTTTCAAACGCAGTATTTT. This gives the protein CASSGQFQTQYF.

The chain links TRBV4-1 to TRBJ2-5, with 8 bases fitting TRBD1. With V trimmed by 5 bases and J by 4 bases, 12 bases remained unmatched. CDR1 is MGHRA and CDR2 is YSYEKL in the germline V gene. The CDR3 extends over 16 amino acids. The CDR3 nucleotides read TGCGCCAGCAGCAACAGGGGGGACCTCAACGGAGAGACCCAGTACTTC. Amino acid sequence: CASSNRGDLNGETQYF.

The chain recombines TRBV11-3 with TRBJ2-3; D uncertain. V gave up 1 base and J gave up 0 bases, with 8 bases separating them. This CDR3 is 15 amino acids long. CDR1 and CDR2 (germline): SGHNT, YENEEA. As DNA, the CDR3 is TGTGCCAGCAGCTTAGGACAAGACAGCACAGATACGCAGTATTTT. This gives the protein CASSLGQDSTDTQYF.

The CDR3 is CASSLGESGRDPYTDTQYF. The CDR3 DNA follows: TGTGCCAGCAGCTTAGGGGAGAGCGGGCGGGACCCCTACACAGATACGCAGTATTTT. The genes are TRBV7-9 and TRBJ2-3, with D tentatively TRBD2 (6 bases). CDR3 length: 19 amino acids. Germline CDR1 and CDR2: SEHNR and FQNEAQ (reference sequence). V was clipped by 1 base and J by 2 bases, with 22 bases between them.